Shown below are 28 T cell receptor beta chains from a single sample sequenced in a study of a mutant IDH1 vaccine in newly diagnosed glioma. Noted time point: baseline, week 1 (first vaccination visit). Regarding treatment: pre-vaccination baseline after standard-of-care therapy. Method: immunoSEQ multiplex PCR; TCRdb's copy keeps in-frame clones and lacks some. The repertoire has roughly 84,000 clones, around 79% of them found once; the top ten carry about 5.6%. Specimen: PBMCs, collected from a glioma patient treated with radiotherapy, temozolomide or both. The source is a man aged 35-49 years with glioma. Some clones in this sample may be carry-over from other donors' samples.

Here the CDR3 DNA reads TGTGCCAGCAGCAGGGCGGGGGGCTTTGAGCAGTTCTTC. It encodes CASSRAGGFEQFF. The chain is built from TRBV7-9 and TRBJ2-1; 8 nucleotides match TRBD2. Germline V gene lookup returns CDR1 SEHNR and CDR2 FQNEAQ (reference sequence). The junction had 6 bases not matched to a gene; V was cut back by 5 bases and J by 9 bases. The CDR3 sequence is 13 residues long.

The J gene is TRBJ2-7, the V gene TRBV4-1, with a possible D match to TRBD2 (5 bases). The CDR3 runs 17 residues. The V gene lost 0 bases and the J gene lost 0 bases, with 15 bases spanning the gap. The germline V gene has CDR1 MGHRA and CDR2 YSYEKL. CDR3 amino acids: CASSQERSGSASYEQYF. The DNA for the CDR3 is TGCGCCAGCAGCCAAGAACGATCGGGGTCGGCCTCCTACGAGCAGTACTTC.

The V and J genes are TRBV5-1 and TRBJ1-1, with a possible D match to TRBD1 (5 bases). Germline CDR1 is SGHRS and CDR2 is YFSETQ. This CDR3 region has 14 residues. With 1 base removed from V and 9 bases from J, the gap between germline ends came to 16 bases. The CDR3: CASSLIVGARQAFF. Written as DNA, the CDR3 is TGCGCCAGCAGCTTGATCGTAGGGGCGAGGCAAGCTTTCTTT.

V is TRBV28 and J is TRBJ1-6; D possibly corresponds to TRBD1 (5 bases). From germline, CDR1 is MDHEN and CDR2 SYDVKM. The length of the CDR3 is 16 residues. V lost 4 bases and J 4 bases, leaving 14 bases between the germline ends. The CDR3 loop reads CASSSSFGGYNSPLHF. CDR3 DNA sequence: TGTGCCAGCAGTTCGTCTTTCGGGGGATATAATTCACCCCTCCACTTT.

The chain uses TRBV6-1 and TRBJ2-7; D may correspond to TRBD1 or TRBD2 (6 bases each). V was shortened by 6 bases and J by 2 bases, with 14 bases between the two germline ends. The CDR3 has 14 amino acids. Germline CDR1 is MNHNS and CDR2 is SASEGT. As DNA, the CDR3 is TGTGCCAGCAGCTTGGATCGGGGGCCCTACGAGCAGTACTTC. Protein product: CASSLDRGPYEQYF.

J is TRBJ1-4 and V is TRBV5-6; D is possibly TRBD1 (6 bases). CDR3 length: 15 residues. V lost 5 bases and J 4 bases, leaving 15 bases between the germline ends. CDR1 is SGHDT and CDR2 is YYEEEE in the germline V gene. The CDR3 is CASRPQGGDNEKLFF. The CDR3 DNA reads as TGTGCCAGCAGGCCACAGGGAGGAGATAATGAAAAACTGTTTTTT.

The rearrangement joins TRBV5-1 to TRBJ1-6; D is unresolved. The CDR3 is made up of 15 amino acids. The V and J ends lost 0 bases and 8 bases respectively, with 12 bases between them. Germline values: CDR1 SGHRS, CDR2 YFSETQ. DNA for the CDR3: TGCGCCAGCAGCTTGGGTGGCTATCTGGATTCACCCCTCCACTTT. This codes for CASSLGGYLDSPLHF. Full variable domain (missing parts from reference TRBV5-1 and TRBJ1-6): KAGVTQTPRYLIKTRGQQVTLSCSPISGHRSVSWYQQTPGQGLQFLFEYFSETQRNKGNFPGRFSGRQFSNSRSEMNVSTLELGDSALYLCASSLGGYLDSPLHFGNGTRLTVT.

Here the CDR3 reads CASSSPTGSSETQYF. The CDR3 DNA reads as TGTGCCAGCAGCTCCCCGACAGGGAGTAGTGAGACCCAGTACTTC. The rearrangement uses TRBV7-2 and TRBJ2-5; 7 bases align to TRBD1. This CDR3 is built from 15 residues. CDR1 is SGHTA and CDR2 is FQGNSA in the germline V gene. After removal of 4 bases from V and 5 bases from J, the junction contained 10 bases not matched to a gene.

The gene calls are TRBV29-1 and TRBJ2-1, with 7 positions matching TRBD1. J gave up 15 bases and V 7 bases, and 15 bases lay outside the gene matches. The CDR3 runs 12 residues. Germline V CDR1 and CDR2: SQVTM, ANQGSEA. The CDR3 region has the DNA TGCAGCGCCGACAGGGCTGAAACATTTCGGTTCTTC. Translating it yields CSADRAETFRFF.

The chain employs TRBV14 and TRBJ1-1; D is perhaps TRBD1 (6 bases). This CDR3 has 14 residues. V was trimmed by 1 base and J by 2 bases, leaving 8 bases between them. CDR1 and CDR2 (germline): SGHDN, FVKESK. The CDR3 loop reads CASSQVQGNTEAFF. For the CDR3, the DNA is TGTGCCAGCAGCCAAGTACAGGGTAACACTGAAGCTTTCTTT.

V usage is TRBV29-1 and J usage is TRBJ1-1, with D maybe TRBD1 (6 bases). The CDR3 is 16 residues long. The V end lost 1 base, the J end lost 3 bases, and 18 bases lay between the germline ends. Germline CDR1 is SQVTM and CDR2 is ANQGSEA. The CDR3 is CSVEGVRGFSDTEAFF. DNA of the CDR3: TGCAGCGTTGAAGGAGTCAGGGGCTTTAGCGACACTGAAGCTTTCTTT.

The gene calls are TRBV5-1 and TRBJ2-5; D may be TRBD2 (5 bases). Deletions cut 4 bases from V and 5 bases from J, with 12 bases between. The CDR3 has 13 amino acids. CDR1 is SGHRS and CDR2 is YFSETQ in the germline V gene. CDR3 sequence reads: CASSTGSGETQYF. The DNA for the CDR3 is TGCGCCAGCAGCACGGGCTCGGGGGAGACCCAGTACTTC.

This clone showed up just a few times. The genes are TRBV2 and TRBJ2-5, with 12 positions matching TRBD1. Germline lookup yields CDR1 SNHLY and CDR2 FYNNEI. The CDR3 contains 14 residues. The J segment lost 8 bases and the V segment lost 8 bases, leaving 9 bases of the junction unmatched. The CDR3 DNA reads TGTGCCAGCCCGGGACAGGGGGCTTTGGGTACCCAGTACTTC. It codes for CASPGQGALGTQYF.

The chain couples TRBV27 to TRBJ1-2; D is possibly TRBD1 (5 bases). Trimming removed 4 bases from V and 2 bases from J, with 8 bases in between. Germline assignment: CDR1 MNHEY and CDR2 SMNVEV (reference sequence). There are 13 residues in the CDR3. The CDR3 nucleotides read TGTGCCAGCAGTTACAGACAGAACTATGGCTACACCTTC. Translating gives CASSYRQNYGYTF.

This clone has more than one count but fewer than ten. The chain is built from TRBV27 and TRBJ1-5; a possible D gene is TRBD1 (6 bases). V dropped 4 bases and J dropped 4 bases, with 11 bases sitting between them. The V gene's germline CDR1 is MNHEY and CDR2 SMNVEV (reference sequence). This CDR3 comprises 14 residues. Here the CDR3 reads CASSSNRVNQPQHF. The CDR3 bases are TGTGCCAGCAGTTCGAACAGGGTGAATCAGCCCCAGCATTTT.

The CDR3 bases are TGTGCCAGCAGTTCCCCGGGACTATATGGCTACACCTTC. It specifies CASSSPGLYGYTF. V gene TRBV28 combines with J gene TRBJ1-2; a possible D gene is TRBD1 (5 bases). CDR1 is MDHEN, CDR2 SYDVKM, per germline. CDR3 length equals 13 residues. The germline V and J ends were trimmed by 4 bases and 5 bases, with 11 bases remaining between them.

This rearrangement joins TRBV6-1 to TRBJ2-2; D unresolved. Germline V CDR1 and CDR2: MNHNS, SASEGT. Trimming removed 11 bases from V and 4 bases from J, with 11 bases in between. The CDR3 consists of 12 residues. The CDR3 DNA is TGTGCCGCACCAGAGGCCACCGGGGAGCTGTTTTTT. Protein sequence: CAAPEATGELFF.

CDR3 sequence reads: CASASLPGETQYF. DNA for the CDR3: TGTGCCAGCGCCTCCCTCCCAGGGGAGACCCAGTACTTC. The chain is built from TRBV2 and TRBJ2-5; D is perhaps TRBD1 (5 bases). The ends were cut back, 8 bases at V and 5 bases at J, with 15 bases in the middle. In germline, CDR1 is SNHLY, CDR2 FYNNEI. The CDR3 runs 13 residues.

Details on this clone: This same CDR3 is encoded by further DNA sequences in the sample. The rearrangement links TRBV30 to TRBJ2-7; D ambiguous. Germline V gene data show CDR1 as GTSNPN and CDR2 as SVGIG (reference sequence). This CDR3 spans 11 amino acids. V shed 0 bases and J shed 3 bases, with 3 bases lying between them. This CDR3 reads CAWSVSYEQYF. The DNA for the CDR3 is TGTGCCTGGAGTGTAAGCTACGAGCAGTACTTC.

Worth noting for this clone: Other DNA sequences in this specimen translate into the identical CDR3. The rearrangement uses TRBV30 and TRBJ1-2; no reliable D call. Trimming pared 0 bases from V and 4 bases from J, leaving 3 bases between. This CDR3 region has 11 residues. Germline-derived CDR1 and CDR2 are GTSNPN and SVGIG (reference sequence). Here the CDR3 reads CAWSVSYGYTF. The CDR3 region has the DNA TGTGCCTGGAGTGTCAGCTATGGCTACACCTTC.

Only a few counts were recorded for this clone. The rearrangement links TRBV16 to TRBJ1-1; D uncertain. This CDR3 has 12 residues. Looked up from germline, CDR1 is KGHSY and CDR2 is FQNENV. V was shortened by 0 bases and J by 4 bases, with 3 bases between the two germline ends. CDR3 in amino acids: CASSQSITEAFF. The CDR3 DNA sequence: TGTGCCAGCAGCCAATCGATCACTGAAGCTTTCTTT.

J is TRBJ1-2 and V is TRBV10-3; D unclear. The CDR3 runs to 11 residues. V lost 10 bases, J lost 4 bases, and 10 bases lay in between. The germline CDR1 and CDR2 sequences are ENHRY and SYGVKD. The CDR3 region is CATSGLYGYTF. The CDR3 coding sequence is TGTGCCACCAGCGGTCTCTATGGCTACACCTTC.

This chain links TRBV29-1 with TRBJ2-7, with 10 bases fitting TRBD1. Per the germline V gene, CDR1 is SQVTM and CDR2 is ANQGSEA. V dropped 5 bases and J dropped 2; count of bases not matched to a gene: 3. The CDR3 extends over 13 amino acids. The CDR3 sequence is CSVRDRGPYEQYF. In DNA form, the CDR3 reads TGCAGCGTTCGGGACAGGGGTCCCTACGAGCAGTACTTC.

The chain employs TRBV30 and TRBJ1-5, with D possibly being TRBD1 (6 bases). Trimming left V 3 bases short and J 2 bases short, with 26 bases between. Per germline, CDR1 GTSNPN and CDR2 SVGIG (reference sequence). CDR3 length: 19 residues. In DNA form, the CDR3 reads TGTGCCTGGAGCCGTGGGCTATTTCAGGGGCTTAGCGGCAATCAGCCCCAGCATTTT. Residues: CAWSRGLFQGLSGNQPQHF.

The chain combines TRBV30 with TRBJ1-1; D ambiguous. Trimming took 7 bases from V and 0 from J, leaving 12 bases between them. Germline values: CDR1 GTSNPN, CDR2 SVGIG (reference sequence). The CDR3 runs 13 residues. The CDR3 loop is CASDRDMNTEAFF. The CDR3 nucleotides read TGTGCCTCGGACCGGGATATGAACACTGAAGCTTTCTTT.

The chain carries TRBV5-6 and TRBJ1-5; D is undetermined. The V and J ends lost 1 base and 7 bases respectively, with 12 bases between them. CDR1 is SGHDT and CDR2 is YYEEEE in the germline V gene. The length of the CDR3 is 14 residues. CDR3 in DNA: TGTGCCAGCAGCTTGAGAGGGAGTGGCCAGCCCCAGCATTTT. Translating it yields CASSLRGSGQPQHF.

This clone was seen a few times. The CDR3 is CASSPQLAGGESEQFF. Written as DNA, the CDR3 is TGCGCCAGCAGCCCCCAATTAGCGGGGGGGGAGAGTGAGCAGTTCTTC. V usage is TRBV5-1 and J usage is TRBJ2-1, with 11 bases that match TRBD2. Losses at the gene ends were 4 bases for V and 9 bases for J; bases not matched to a gene: 12. The CDR3 totals 16 residues. Per the germline V gene, CDR1 is SGHRS and CDR2 is YFSETQ. Filled out from reference TRBV5-1 and TRBJ2-1, the complete variable domain reads KAGVTQTPRYLIKTRGQQVTLSCSPISGHRSVSWYQQTPGQGLQFLFEYFSETQRNKGNFPGRFSGRQFSNSRSEMNVSTLELGDSALYLCASSPQLAGGESEQFFGPGTRLTVL.

This clone has more than one count but fewer than ten. This chain joins TRBV5-1 and TRBJ2-6; D unresolved. V was pared by 3 bases and J by 0 bases, with 7 bases between. The germline V gene encodes CDR1 SGHRS and CDR2 YFSETQ. CDR3 size: 15 residues. The CDR3 loop reads CASSSTVSGANVLTF. The CDR3 nucleotides read TGCGCCAGCAGCTCCACAGTCTCTGGGGCCAACGTCCTGACTTTC.